This TCR beta chain is drawn from a study of T cells in Graves' hyperthyroidism and ophthalmopathy (dated by TCRdb to between 2018 and 2021). Regarding the study in general: Peripheral blood was sampled at the time of initial diagnosis, prior to any treatment. To identify distinguishing TCR V-J signatures, a discovery cohort of about 95 patients was used, comprising 43 with Graves' ophthalmopathy and around 60 with stable Graves' hyperthyroidism. Whether ophthalmopathy could be predicted prospectively was tested in an independent validation cohort made up of under 20 hyperthyroidism patients plus 17 patients who later progressed to ophthalmopathy. For training and testing, the approximately 92 patients in the discovery cohort were randomly divided in a 7:3 ratio. The study also compared thyroid tissue and blood T-cell repertoires from roughly 6 Graves' hyperthyroidism patients. Once sampling was done, hyperthyroidism patients were given methimazole at a starting dose of 30 mg daily, whereas ophthalmopathy patients were given high-dose intravenous methylprednisolone. The paper reports TCR Vbeta CDR3 sequencing of about 140 peripheral blood samples: around 45 ophthalmopathy, under 85 hyperthyroidism and around 17 progressor patients.

What the research found in general, with its limitations: Most expanded thyroid clonotypes (frequency above 0.001) were also detected in blood, a finding suggesting that blood repertoires may reflect thyroid immune responses. No statistical method was used to set the sample size in advance, and investigators knew the group allocation. In validation, the model predicted progression to ophthalmopathy with 60% to 71% sensitivity and over 72% specificity, a median of around six months before onset. Ophthalmopathy was separated from stable hyperthyroidism by a 13 V-J signature model, with just over 85% sensitivity and about 81% specificity obtained in cross-validation and 80%/75% obtained in testing.

Graves' hyperthyroidism was defined as stable when no progression to ophthalmopathy occurred over 18 months of follow-up. The hyperthyroidism patients were between 18 and 65 years old and newly diagnosed, with a disease duration of less than 2 months. Any patient with an uncontrolled infection, another autoimmune disease, pregnancy or lactation was excluded. Clinical symptoms, serum thyroxine and TRAb, thyroid ultrasound, and orbital computed tomography formed the basis for the diagnoses. PBMCs were isolated from roughly 10 ml of fresh peripheral blood by Ficoll-Paque density gradient centrifugation. Total RNA was extracted using Trizol reagent, and RNA quality was assessed on an Agilent 2100 Bioanalyzer. Amplification of TCR beta CDR3 regions was carried out from RNA transcripts. The TCR CDR3 was subjected to a first round of RT-PCR using the HTBI primer set and the Qiagen OneStep RT-PCR kit. The libraries were constructed in a second round of multiplex PCR and then size-selected and purified. Libraries were sequenced paired-end with 100 bp reads on an Illumina HiSeq2000. For the original study's pipeline: Raw data were processed with SOAPnuke, discarding reads with adapters, uncalled bases, mean Phred below 15, or no exact constant-primer or identifier match. High-quality paired reads were merged using COPE v1.2.5, and each unique nucleotide sequence was defined as a clonotype. MiTCR v1.1 was used to align the clonotypes against IMGT TRBV, TRBD and TRBJ reference segments. Analysis was restricted to V-J combinations with a frequency above 0.0001, which covered 98% to 99.2% of repertoires. The TCS score was defined as the ratio of F50 (clonal expansion) to E x V (chaos), calculated using BLOSUM62-based TCRdist between CDR3 peptides within each V-J. Welch's t-statistics and random forest reduced around 520 V-J features to 10 to 15, which were used in a naive Bayes classifier (R e1071). Using fastp trimming at Q25 and MiXCR clonotype assembly, TCRdb reanalyzed the public sequencing data and kept in-frame beta chains. When rows share a CDR3 protein, they turn into one entry using the most common DNA and genes. The V and J calls shown here were made by TCRdb, not taken from the authors' results. The sample table holds about 200,000 distinct CDR3 sequences, of which 17% were seen once. The top ten constitute around 48% of the sample.

This clonotype came up many times. What this receptor recognizes is not known. Base quality data are lacking; no much larger clone is found one base away. V is reduced by 7 bases and J by 1 base, leaving a spacing of 16 bases between them. The CDR3 starts with the cysteine, ends with the phenylalanine, and has 15 residues. CDR3 DNA only is kept here, 45 bases in frame from base 1. Reading the germline V gene gives CDR1 SNHLY and CDR2 FYNNEI. The source of this sequence is a woman between 45 and 65 years old with Graves' hyperthyroidism. This chain is built from TRBV2 and TRBJ1-1; possibly the D gene is TRBD1, per 5 matching bases. Sequenced input: blood. The nucleotide sequence reads as follows: TGTGCCAGCAACGCCTACGGGCAGGGGAACACTGAAGCTTTCTTT. It specifies CASNAYGQGNTEAFF.